The rows below give T cell receptor beta chains drawn from one sample of a study of cytomegalovirus exposure and HLA in healthy donors. TCRdb's table, derived via immunoSEQ multiplex PCR, lists solely in-frame clones and lacks some. The sample contains fewer than 250,000 clones, over 80% of which appear only once. The sample taken for sequencing was PBMCs. The receptor source for this set is a man in his forties in good health and CMV-seropositive. The CDR3 runs from the conserved cysteine through the conserved F or W. The D gene is left open where the match is weak. Not all rows give a size; the values are once, few, many and, for expanded clones, a class.

V: TRBV7-8
size: -
J: TRBJ1-1
D: -
length: 16
CDR3: CASSLYTLSTGTEAFF
DNA: TGTGCCAGCAGCTTATATACCCTCAGCACAGGAACTGAAGCTTTCTTT

V: TRBV29-1
size: -
J: TRBJ1-4
D: -
length: 15
CDR3: CSVSINGGTNEKLFF
DNA: TGCAGCGTTTCCATTAACGGGGGGACTAATGAAAAACTGTTTTTT

V: TRBV19
size: few
J: TRBJ1-2
D: -
length: 14
CDR3: CASSIQAANYGYTF
DNA: TGTGCCAGTAGTATTCAAGCGGCAAACTATGGCTACACCTTC

V: TRBV27
size: -
J: TRBJ2-3
D: TRBD2
length: 17
CDR3: CASRSYGLAEGTDTQYF
DNA: TGTGCCAGCAGAAGCTATGGACTAGCAGAAGGGACAGATACGCAGTATTTT

V: TRBV7-9
size: -
J: TRBJ2-3
D: TRBD2
length: 16
CDR3: CASSSGLAGNTDTQYF
DNA: TGTGCCAGCAGCTCCGGACTAGCGGGAAACACAGATACGCAGTATTTT

V: TRBV14
size: -
J: TRBJ2-5
D: TRBD1
length: 15
CDR3: CASSRSGQGRETQYF
DNA: TGTGCCAGCAGCCGGTCGGGACAGGGTAGGGAGACCCAGTACTTC

V: TRBV6-1
size: -
J: TRBJ1-1
D: TRBD1
length: 15
CDR3: CASSGDRVADTEAFF
DNA: TGTGCCAGCAGTGGGGACAGGGTAGCAGACACTGAAGCTTTCTTT

V: TRBV6-1
size: -
J: TRBJ1-2
D: TRBD1
length: 15
CDR3: CASSFGQGFRYGYTF
DNA: TGTGCCAGCAGTTTCGGACAGGGGTTCCGATATGGCTACACCTTC

V: TRBV7-6
size: few
J: TRBJ2-3
D: -
length: 14
CDR3: CASSFGGRTDTQYF
DNA: TGTGCCAGCAGCTTCGGCGGCCGCACAGATACGCAGTATTTT

V: TRBV19
size: -
J: TRBJ1-1
D: TRBD1
length: 16
CDR3: CASTLLTGGQNTEAFF
DNA: TGTGCCAGTACCCTCCTGACAGGGGGCCAGAACACTGAAGCTTTCTTT

V: TRBV21-1
size: -
J: TRBJ2-5
D: -
length: 15
CDR3: CASSKAQLAGETQYF
DNA: TGTGCCAGCAGCAAAGCGCAGCTAGCGGGGGAGACCCAGTACTTC

V: TRBV30
size: -
J: TRBJ2-3
D: -
length: 15
CDR3: CAWSVLGGYTDTQYF
DNA: TGTGCCTGGAGTGTACTTGGGGGGTACACAGATACGCAGTATTTT

V: TRBV4-2
size: -
J: TRBJ1-2
D: -
length: 14
CDR3: CASSQDRRGLGYTF
DNA: TGTGCCAGCAGCCAAGATCGGAGAGGTCTCGGCTACACCTTC

V: TRBV2
size: -
J: TRBJ2-5
D: TRBD2
length: 17
CDR3: CASSLISGTEYQETQYF
DNA: TGTGCCAGCAGTCTCATTAGCGGGACCGAGTACCAAGAGACCCAGTACTTC

V: TRBV6-5
size: -
J: TRBJ1-5
D: TRBD1
length: 14
CDR3: CASSYGQGEEPQHF
DNA: TGTGCCAGCAGTTACGGACAGGGAGAGGAGCCCCAGCATTTT

V: TRBV7-9
size: few
J: TRBJ1-1
D: -
length: 12
CDR3: CASSSDRQGAFF
DNA: TGTGCCAGCAGCTCCGACAGGCAAGGAGCTTTCTTT

V: TRBV12-5
size: -
J: TRBJ2-1
D: -
length: 15
CDR3: CASGSAPSGYNEQFF
DNA: TGTGCTAGTGGCTCTGCGCCATCGGGGTACAATGAGCAGTTCTTC

V: TRBV5-1
size: -
J: TRBJ1-4
D: -
length: 13
CDR3: CATRGGINEKLFF
DNA: TGCGCCACCCGCGGGGGCATCAATGAAAAACTGTTTTTT

V: TRBV18
size: -
J: TRBJ1-2
D: TRBD1
length: 15
CDR3: CASSSTGEASYGYTF
DNA: TGTGCCAGCTCATCGACAGGGGAGGCGAGCTATGGCTACACCTTC

V: TRBV7-7
size: -
J: TRBJ2-2
D: -
length: 15
CDR3: CASSPQGLNTGELFF
DNA: TGTGCCAGCAGCCCCCAGGGGCTGAACACCGGGGAGCTGTTTTTT

V: TRBV14
size: -
J: TRBJ2-3
D: TRBD1
length: 16
CDR3: CASSRKNRDRQDTQYF
DNA: TGTGCCAGCAGCCGTAAAAACCGGGACAGACAAGATACGCAGTATTTT

V: TRBV6-6
size: -
J: TRBJ2-1
D: TRBD2
length: 14
CDR3: CASRSGLAGREQFF
DNA: TGTGCCAGCAGATCCGGACTAGCGGGAAGAGAGCAGTTCTTC

V: TRBV9
size: -
J: TRBJ1-3
D: -
length: 14
CDR3: CASSDGHTGNTIYF
DNA: TGTGCCAGCAGCGATGGACATACTGGAAACACCATATATTTT

V: TRBV7-9
size: -
J: TRBJ1-1
D: TRBD1
length: 15
CDR3: CASSLQGAGGTEAFF
DNA: TGTGCCAGCAGCTTACAGGGGGCAGGGGGAACTGAAGCTTTCTTT

V: TRBV11-3
size: -
J: TRBJ2-1
D: TRBD2
length: 16
CDR3: CASSPRTSGPYNEQFF
DNA: TGTGCCAGCAGCCCCCGGACTAGCGGCCCCTACAATGAGCAGTTCTTC

V: TRBV4-1
size: -
J: TRBJ1-1
D: -
length: 14
CDR3: CASSPGGGAAEAFF
DNA: TGCGCCAGCAGCCCGGGCGGCGGGGCCGCTGAAGCTTTCTTT

V: TRBV19
size: few
J: TRBJ1-1
D: -
length: 12
CDR3: CASSPGVAEAFF
DNA: TGTGCCAGTAGTCCCGGGGTCGCTGAAGCTTTCTTT

V: TRBV29-1
size: once
J: TRBJ1-1
D: -
length: 14
CDR3: CSVEVKGKNTEAFF
DNA: TGCAGCGTTGAAGTAAAGGGGAAGAACACTGAAGCTTTCTTT

V: TRBV5-1
size: -
J: TRBJ2-1
D: TRBD2
length: 14
CDR3: CASWTSGSYNEQFF
DNA: TGCGCCAGCTGGACTAGCGGCTCCTACAATGAGCAGTTCTTC

V: TRBV6-5
size: -
J: TRBJ1-5
D: TRBD1
length: 12
CDR3: CATGNSNQPQHF
DNA: TGTGCGACAGGGAATAGCAATCAGCCCCAGCATTTT

V: TRBV2
size: -
J: TRBJ1-1
D: -
length: 15
CDR3: CASSTQPTVNTEAFF
DNA: TGTGCCAGCAGTACCCAACCGACAGTGAACACTGAAGCTTTCTTT

V: TRBV2
size: -
J: TRBJ1-5
D: TRBD1
length: 17
CDR3: CASRDRGLGFSNQPQHF
DNA: TGTGCCAGCAGAGACAGGGGGCTCGGGTTTAGCAATCAGCCCCAGCATTTT

V: TRBV6-5
size: -
J: TRBJ2-1
D: -
length: 14
CDR3: CASTPSRSYNEQFF
DNA: TGTGCCAGCACCCCGTCGCGTTCCTACAATGAGCAGTTCTTC

V: TRBV27
size: -
J: TRBJ1-2
D: TRBD1
length: 18
CDR3: CASVLRSGTGAFSYGYTF
DNA: TGTGCCAGCGTACTCAGATCCGGGACAGGCGCTTTTAGCTATGGCTACACCTTC

V: TRBV7-6
size: few
J: TRBJ2-1
D: -
length: 12
CDR3: CASSLSQNEQFF
DNA: TGTGCCAGCAGCCTTTCCCAGAATGAGCAGTTCTTC

V: TRBV29-1
size: -
J: TRBJ1-2
D: -
length: 14
CDR3: CSVEGLGRGCGYTF
DNA: TGCAGCGTTGAAGGCCTAGGGCGGGGGTGCGGCTACACCTTC

V: TRBV7-9
size: -
J: TRBJ2-1
D: TRBD2
length: 14
CDR3: CASSLPRGGDEQFF
DNA: TGTGCCAGCAGCTTACCCCGGGGAGGGGATGAGCAGTTCTTC

V: TRBV6-5
size: -
J: TRBJ1-1
D: -
length: 16
CDR3: CASSYTGGLQSTEAFF
DNA: TGTGCCAGCAGTTACACGGGCGGGCTGCAGAGCACTGAAGCTTTCTTT

V: TRBV13
size: -
J: TRBJ2-5
D: TRBD2
length: 15
CDR3: CASSLTGGRAETQYF
DNA: TGTGCCAGCAGCTTAACGGGAGGGAGGGCTGAGACCCAGTACTTC

V: TRBV7-8
size: once
J: TRBJ1-2
D: -
length: 16
CDR3: CASSPLPLGRSYGYTF
DNA: TGTGCCAGCAGCCCACTACCACTAGGACGGTCGTATGGCTACACCTTC

V: TRBV27
size: few
J: TRBJ2-1
D: -
length: 11
CDR3: CASSFSDEQFF
DNA: TGTGCCAGCAGTTTCTCGGATGAGCAGTTCTTC

V: TRBV7-9
size: -
J: TRBJ1-1
D: TRBD1
length: 16
CDR3: CSSSWDRTIMNTEAFF
DNA: TGTTCCAGCAGTTGGGACAGAACGATTATGAACACTGAAGCTTTCTTT